This T cell receptor beta chain was obtained from a study of T-cell reconstitution after alpha-beta-depleted transplantation in children. Germline V lookup: CDR1 SGHTA, CDR2 FQGNSA. V was clipped by 7 bases and J by 3 bases; unmatched bases: 12. This CDR3 spans 17 amino acids. This clonotype has at least ten counts. For TCRbeta, the library was prepared with unique molecular identifiers. TCRdb redid the calling of the PCR reads with MiXCR, one entry per CDR3 protein. The profile shows fewer than 130,000 distinct CDR3 sequences, approximately 10% of them singletons. The clonotype originates from a human donor who donated a stem cell graft to a child with acute lymphoblastic leukemia. Sample: PBMCs from the stem cell graft donor, taken from the stem cell graft. The chain carries TRBV7-2 and TRBJ2-7; TRBD2 agrees at 13 bases. CDR3 in amino acids: CASTPVTSGRLSYEQYF. CDR3 DNA sequence: TGTGCCAGCACCCCGGTGACTAGCGGGAGGTTAAGCTACGAGCAGTACTTC.